The 17 T cell receptor beta chains below come from one sample, sequenced in a study of T-cell reconstitution after alpha-beta-depleted transplantation in children. Unique molecular identifiers were incorporated during preparation of the TCRbeta library. TCRdb independently ran MiXCR on the PCR reads; one entry per CDR3 protein. This sample has 420,000 or so distinct CDR3 sequences, with about a tenth found just once. Sequences were derived from PBMCs from the stem cell graft donor, sampled from the stem cell graft. The receptors were gathered from a human donor who donated a stem cell graft to a child with acute myeloid leukemia.

The sample holds many counts of this clonotype. This chain uses TRBV7-3 with TRBJ2-3; perhaps TRBD1 as D (6 bases). This CDR3 is built from 16 residues. V was shortened by 4 bases and J by 1 base, with 15 bases between the two germline ends. Germline lookup yields CDR1 SGHTA and CDR2 FQGTGA. CDR3 sequence: CASSSKQGKGTDTQYF. The CDR3, as DNA: TGTGCCAGCAGCTCGAAACAGGGTAAGGGCACAGATACGCAGTATTTT.

V gene TRBV5-1 combines with J gene TRBJ2-1; tentatively, D is TRBD1 (7 bases). Germline V CDR1 and CDR2: SGHRS, YFSETQ. V lost 7 bases to trimming and J lost 2 bases, with 16 bases between them. The CDR3 runs 15 residues. The CDR3 loop reads CASSEQGRTYNEQFF. For the CDR3, the DNA is TGCGCCAGCTCCGAACAGGGGAGGACCTACAATGAGCAGTTCTTC.

In this sample, this clonotype turned up a few times. V usage is TRBV20-1 and J usage is TRBJ2-1; 9 bases map to TRBD2. The CDR3 has 17 amino acids. Germline CDR1 reads DFQATT; CDR2 reads SNEGSKA (reference sequence). V was pared by 0 bases and J by 4 bases, with 10 bases of the junction left unmatched. Here the CDR3 DNA reads TGCAGTGCTAGAGATCCCGGGAGCGGGGGGTCATACAATGAGCAGTTCTTC. Translating it yields CSARDPGSGGSYNEQFF.

This clonotype appeared many times. This sequence joins TRBV20-1 and TRBJ1-4, with D possibly being TRBD1 (5 bases). The germline V gene has CDR1 DFQATT and CDR2 SNEGSKA (reference sequence). V shed 5 bases and J shed 8 bases, with 12 bases lying between them. The CDR3 has 12 amino acids. CDR3 residues: CSAWAGNEKLFF. The CDR3 region has the DNA TGCAGTGCTTGGGCAGGGAACGAAAAACTGTTTTTT.

This clonotype was seen at least ten times. The chain uses TRBV7-6 and TRBJ2-3; D gene ambiguous. V was shortened by 4 bases and J by 2 bases, with 4 bases between the two germline ends. The germline gives CDR1 SGHVS, CDR2 FNYEAQ. The CDR3 has 12 residues. CDR3: CASSSYTDTQYF. The DNA of the CDR3 is TGTGCCAGCAGCTCATACACAGATACGCAGTATTTT.

The chain joins TRBV29-1 to TRBJ2-7; unclear D gene. The CDR3 consists of 13 residues. Trimming cost V 0 bases and J 3 bases, with 9 bases left between them. The germline gives CDR1 SQVTM, CDR2 ANQGSEA. The CDR3 nucleotides read TGCAGCGTTGAAGAAAAGGACGACTACGAGCAGTACTTC. This gives the protein CSVEEKDDYEQYF.

The chain combines TRBV5-1 with TRBJ2-2; 10 bases map to TRBD1. Germline V gene sequence: CDR1 SGHRS, CDR2 YFSETQ. This CDR3 contains 15 residues. J was trimmed by 3 bases and V by 4 bases; bases with no gene match: 3. CDR3 residues: CASSRGQGYTGELFF. As DNA, the CDR3 is TGCGCCAGCAGCAGGGGACAGGGGTACACCGGGGAGCTGTTTTTT.

This clonotype was seen a handful of times. The chain is built from TRBV3-1 and TRBJ2-1; D not certain. V dropped 1 base and J dropped 14 bases, with 18 bases sitting between them. This CDR3 contains 14 residues. CDR1 and CDR2 from the germline V gene are LGHDT and YNNKEL (reference sequence). Here the CDR3 DNA reads TGTGCCAGCAGCCAAGTACCACAAACCCCCTACAAGTTCTTC. Its protein is CASSQVPQTPYKFF.

CDR3 protein: CASSRDRVSYEQYV. CDR3 DNA: TGTGCCAGCAGCAGGGACAGGGTTTCCTACGAGCAGTACGTC. The chain has TRBV7-8 and TRBJ2-7, with TRBD1 identical over 9 bases. From germline, CDR1 is SGHVS and CDR2 FQNEAQ. J lost 1 base, V lost 5 bases, and 3 bases had no gene match. The CDR3 spans 14 residues.

The chain couples TRBV12-3 or TRBV12-4 to TRBJ2-6; 8 bases are shared with TRBD1. With 6 bases clipped from V and 0 bases from J, the junction kept 4 bases outside the gene matches. The CDR3 consists of 16 residues. The CDR3 coding sequence is TGTGCCAGCAGCGGGACAGGAGCCTCTGGGGCCAACGTCCTGACTTTC. Translation: CASSGTGASGANVLTF.

Only a few counts were recorded for this clonotype. The chain uses TRBV6-2 or TRBV6-3 and TRBJ2-7, with D maybe TRBD2 (6 bases). Germline values: CDR1 MNHEY, CDR2 SVGEGT. With 6 bases removed from V and 4 bases from J, the gap between germline ends came to 10 bases. The CDR3 is 12 residues long. This CDR3 reads CASSQTRYEQYV. DNA of the CDR3: TGTGCCAGCAGCCAGACTAGGTACGAGCAGTACGTC.

V is TRBV7-9 and J is TRBJ1-5, with 7 nucleotides matching TRBD1. This CDR3 region has 14 residues. Germline loops: CDR1 SEHNR, CDR2 FQNEAQ (reference sequence). V gave up 5 bases and J gave up 5 bases; unmatched junction bases: 6. CDR3: CASSRTGVDQPQHF. CDR3 in DNA: TGTGCCAGCAGCCGGACAGGTGTCGATCAGCCCCAGCATTTT.

J is TRBJ2-1 and V is TRBV5-1, with D perhaps TRBD1 (6 bases). The length of the CDR3 is 15 residues. Trimming shortened V by 1 base and J by 8 bases, and 16 bases separated the two germline ends. Per germline, CDR1 SGHRS and CDR2 YFSETQ. CDR3 in amino acids: CASSLSTGVLYEQFF. The CDR3 DNA reads TGCGCCAGCAGCTTGTCGACAGGAGTTCTCTATGAGCAGTTCTTC.

V usage is TRBV29-1 and J usage is TRBJ2-7; TRBD1 or TRBD2 may be the D gene (6 bases each). V lost 4 bases, J lost 1 base, and 14 bases lay in between. This CDR3 comprises 14 residues. The V gene's germline CDR1 is SQVTM and CDR2 ANQGSEA. The CDR3 reads CSVAGATVSYEQYF. The CDR3 nucleotides read TGCAGCGTTGCGGGGGCGACGGTTTCCTACGAGCAGTACTTC.

Many counts were recorded for this clonotype. The CDR3 spells CASSVYGGDAETQYF. CDR3 sequence (DNA): TGTGCCAGCAGCGTATACGGGGGGGATGCGGAGACCCAGTACTTC. V gene TRBV9 combines with J gene TRBJ2-5; 8 bases align to TRBD2. Germline CDR1 reads SGDLS; CDR2 reads YYNGEE. V dropped 1 base and J dropped 5; count of bases not matched to a gene: 7. The CDR3 has 15 residues.

This clonotype was seen more than once but under ten times. The chain joins TRBV12-3 or TRBV12-4 to TRBJ1-1; 7 positions agree with TRBD1. J gave up 1 base and V 5 bases, and 7 bases lay outside the gene matches. This CDR3 spans 15 amino acids. CDR3 coding DNA: TGTGCCAGCAGTAGACAGGGATCCTGGAACACTGAAGCTTTCTTT. Translation: CASSRQGSWNTEAFF.

This clonotype was seen only a few times. The chain has TRBV11-2 and TRBJ1-2; a weak D match, TRBD1 (6 bases). Trimming stripped 1 base from V and 4 bases from J, with 13 bases between. Germline CDR1 and CDR2: SGHAT and FQNNGV. This CDR3 spans 15 amino acids. CDR3 in amino acids: CASSLVAGDAYGYTF. The CDR3 nucleotides read TGTGCCAGCAGCTTAGTGGCAGGGGATGCCTATGGCTACACCTTC.